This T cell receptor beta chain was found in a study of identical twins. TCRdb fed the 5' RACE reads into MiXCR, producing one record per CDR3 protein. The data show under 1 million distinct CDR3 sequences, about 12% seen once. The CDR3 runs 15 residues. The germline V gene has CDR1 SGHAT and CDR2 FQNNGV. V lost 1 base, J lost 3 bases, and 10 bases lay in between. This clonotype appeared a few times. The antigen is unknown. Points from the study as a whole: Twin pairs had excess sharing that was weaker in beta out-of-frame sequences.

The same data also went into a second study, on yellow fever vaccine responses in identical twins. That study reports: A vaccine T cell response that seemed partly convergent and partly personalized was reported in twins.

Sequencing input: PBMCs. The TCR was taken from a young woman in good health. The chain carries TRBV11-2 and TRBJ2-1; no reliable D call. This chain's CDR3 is CASSLGWRDYNEQFF. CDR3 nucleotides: TGTGCCAGCAGCTTAGGTTGGAGAGACTACAATGAGCAGTTCTTC.